The 23 T cell receptor beta chains below all came from one sample that was sequenced in a study of CD8 T cells in Susac syndrome. The RNA, about 0.5 to 1 ug, was put through reverse transcription using random hexamers. TCRdb re-called the immunoSEQ multiplex PCR reads with MiXCR, one entry per CDR3 protein. This sample has roughly 130,000 distinct CDR3 sequences, with about 96% found just once. The sample was CD4+ T cells from PBMCs. These receptors came from a human donor in good health.

This clonotype showed up just a few times. V is TRBV6-2 or TRBV6-3 and J is TRBJ2-7, with 9 bases lining up with TRBD2. The trim removed 5 bases at V and 0 bases at J, leaving 8 bases unmatched. CDR1 MNHEY and CDR2 SVGEGT come from the germline V gene. The CDR3 has 16 residues. DNA for the CDR3: TGTGCCAGCAGTCGACTCTCAGCGGGAGGCTCCTACGAGCAGTACTTC. The encoded protein is CASSRLSAGGSYEQYF.

Concerning this clonotype: Relative to the germline gene, one junction end is altered; a read error may explain this. V gene TRBV29-1 combines with J gene TRBJ2-7, with TRBD2 as a possible D gene (7 bases). The CDR3 spans 11 residues. Looked up from germline, CDR1 is SQVTM and CDR2 is ANQGSEA. As DNA, the CDR3 is TGCAGCGTTGAAGGAGGGGGGGTTAGGGACTTC. Its translation: CSVEGGGVRDF.

The chain links TRBV29-1 to TRBJ1-1; 7 bases are a match to TRBD1. The V segment lost 6 bases and the J segment 5 bases; nucleotides outside the gene matches: 6. Germline CDR1 reads SQVTM; CDR2 reads ANQGSEA. The CDR3 is 12 residues long. CDR3 amino acids: CSVDLTGTEAFF. CDR3 DNA sequence: TGCAGCGTGGACCTGACAGGGACTGAAGCTTTCTTT.

The chain uses TRBV29-1 and TRBJ2-1; the match to TRBD2 covers 12 bases. V shed 7 bases and J 4 bases; nucleotides not matched to a gene: 5. The CDR3 is 14 amino acids. CDR1 SQVTM and CDR2 ANQGSEA come from the germline V gene. The CDR3 DNA sequence: TGCAGCGCTTCTAGCGGGAGGGCTTACAATGAGCAGTTCTTC. Amino acids: CSASSGRAYNEQFF.

CDR3 sequence (DNA): TGCAGCGCCCGGGACAGAAACACCGGGGAGCTGTTTTTT. Protein: CSARDRNTGELFF. The chain combines TRBV29-1 with TRBJ2-2, with 7 positions matching TRBD1. The junction had 4 bases not matched to a gene; V was cut back by 7 bases and J by 2 bases. The germline V gene encodes CDR1 SQVTM and CDR2 ANQGSEA. The CDR3 runs to 13 residues.

The J gene is TRBJ1-2, the V gene TRBV6-1; a weak D match, TRBD1 (6 bases). There are 15 residues in the CDR3. Trimming stripped 0 bases from V and 6 bases from J, with 14 bases between. CDR1 is MNHNS and CDR2 is SASEGT in the germline V gene. CDR3 bases: TGTGCCAGCAGTGAAGCGTTAGGGGGACTAGATGGCTACACCTTC. Amino acids: CASSEALGGLDGYTF.

The V and J genes are TRBV28 and TRBJ2-7, with D possibly being TRBD1 (6 bases). Germline V gene data show CDR1 as MDHEN and CDR2 as SYDVKM. The germline V and J ends were trimmed by 7 bases and 5 bases, with 18 bases remaining between them. CDR3 length: 14 amino acids. CDR3 DNA: TGTGCCAGCATCTCACAGGGCCCTCTCCACGAGCAGTACTTC. It translates to CASISQGPLHEQYF.

This chain links TRBV5-1 with TRBJ2-7, with D uncertain. This CDR3 contains 14 residues. The ends were cut back, 4 bases at V and 4 bases at J, with 15 bases in the middle. Germline assignment: CDR1 SGHRS and CDR2 YFSETQ. In DNA, the CDR3 is TGCGCCAGCAGCCCTGGCCAGCAACGGTACGAGCAGTACTTC. The encoded protein is CASSPGQQRYEQYF.

The rearrangement links TRBV6-5 to TRBJ2-4, with D possibly being TRBD1 or TRBD2 (5 bases each). This CDR3 region has 15 residues. With 4 bases removed from V and 2 bases from J, the gap between germline ends came to 12 bases. Germline V gives CDR1 MNHEY, CDR2 SVGAGI. In DNA form, the CDR3 reads TGTGCCAGCAGTTCCCCGGGGCGTTCCAAAAACATTCAGTACTTC. This gives the protein CASSSPGRSKNIQYF.

The chain uses TRBV5-6 and TRBJ2-2; 8 bases agree with TRBD2. Germline values: CDR1 SGHDT, CDR2 YYEEEE. This CDR3 contains 14 residues. V was clipped by 4 bases and J by 6 bases; unmatched bases: 5. The CDR3 spells CASSLLGLAGELFF. For the CDR3, the DNA is TGTGCCAGCAGCCTACTGGGACTAGCCGGGGAGCTGTTTTTT.

The CDR3 is CASSEGGSTGELFF. CDR3 nucleotide sequence: TGTGCCAGCAGTGAAGGGGGTTCCACCGGGGAGCTGTTTTTT. This rearrangement joins TRBV2 to TRBJ2-2; no reliable D call. CDR1 is SNHLY, CDR2 FYNNEI, per germline. There are 14 residues in the CDR3. V lost 1 base and J 4 bases, leaving 7 bases between the germline ends.

The J gene is TRBJ2-4, the V gene TRBV7-2; TRBD2 aligns across 9 bases. After removal of 5 bases from V and 3 bases from J, the junction contained 14 bases not matched to a gene. Germline CDR1 reads SGHTA; CDR2 reads FQGNSA. The CDR3 is made up of 18 amino acids. The DNA of the CDR3 is TGTGCCAGCAGCCCACTTAGTATGGCGGGAGGGGACAAAAACATTCAGTACTTC. Amino acid sequence: CASSPLSMAGGDKNIQYF. Complete variable domain (other parts from reference TRBV7-2 and TRBJ2-4): GAGVSQSPSNKVTEKGKDVELRCDPISGHTALYWYRQSLGQGLEFLIYFQGNSAPDKSGLPSDRFSAERTGGSVSTLTIQRTQQEDSAVYLCASSPLSMAGGDKNIQYFGAGTRLSVL.

The chain carries TRBV9 and TRBJ1-3; D possibly corresponds to TRBD1 (5 bases). Trimming pared 0 bases from V and 0 bases from J, leaving 7 bases between. Germline CDR1 and CDR2: SGDLS and YYNGEE. The CDR3 sequence is 15 residues long. CDR3 DNA: TGTGCCAGCAGCGTAGATGGGGGCTCTGGAAACACCATATATTTT. This encodes CASSVDGGSGNTIYF.

The chain joins TRBV12-3 or TRBV12-4 to TRBJ2-7, with 10 positions matching TRBD2. This CDR3 spans 14 amino acids. Trimming at V came to 7 bases and at J to 4 bases, leaving 7 bases not matched to a gene. CDR3 nucleotides: TGTGCCAGCACCCCTAGCGGGAGCGAATACGAGCAGTACTTC. Translated, it gives CASTPSGSEYEQYF.

This chain connects TRBV5-1 to TRBJ2-3; 9 bases agree with TRBD2. Germline assignment: CDR1 SGHRS and CDR2 YFSETQ. This CDR3 contains 18 residues. The trim removed 4 bases at V and 4 bases at J, leaving 16 bases unmatched. CDR3 bases: TGCGCCAGCAGCCCGGGAAGTAGCGGGAGCGTGGGACCAGATACGCAGTATTTT. Encoded protein: CASSPGSSGSVGPDTQYF. Drawing the rest from reference TRBV5-1 and TRBJ2-3, the complete variable domain is KAGVTQTPRYLIKTRGQQVTLSCSPISGHRSVSWYQQTPGQGLQFLFEYFSETQRNKGNFPGRFSGRQFSNSRSEMNVSTLELGDSALYLCASSPGSSGSVGPDTQYFGPGTRLTVL.

The chain uses TRBV20-1 and TRBJ1-1; D call uncertain. The CDR3 extends over 12 amino acids. Germline CDR1 reads DFQATT; CDR2 reads SNEGSKA (reference sequence). The V end lost 1 base, the J end lost 4 bases, and 7 bases lay between the germline ends. CDR3 amino acids: CSARGVATEAFF. As DNA, the CDR3 is TGCAGTGCTAGAGGGGTAGCCACTGAAGCTTTCTTT.

The chain couples TRBV6-2 or TRBV6-3 to TRBJ1-2; D is ambiguous. Deletions cut 2 bases from V and 2 bases from J, with 9 bases between. Germline V gene data show CDR1 as MNHEY and CDR2 as SVGEGT. This CDR3 is built from 14 residues. CDR3 sequence (DNA): TGTGCCAGCAGTTACAAACGAGAGAACTATGGCTACACCTTC. It translates to CASSYKRENYGYTF.

V usage is TRBV6-5 and J usage is TRBJ2-1; D remains unclear. The V end was cut by 8 bases, the J end by 10 bases, with 12 bases between. In germline, CDR1 is MNHEY, CDR2 SVGAGI. CDR3 length: 11 residues. CDR3 nucleotide sequence: TGTGCCAGCCTGAGGTTAGAGGAGCAGTTCTTC. Translation: CASLRLEEQFF.

This chain joins TRBV3-1 and TRBJ2-1, with 11 bases lining up with TRBD2. The CDR3 is made up of 19 amino acids. The trim removed 4 bases at V and 0 bases at J, leaving 11 bases unmatched. CDR1 LGHDT and CDR2 YNNKEL come from the germline V gene (reference sequence). The CDR3 is CASSRWGLAEPSSYNEQFF. The CDR3 DNA reads as TGTGCCAGCAGCCGGTGGGGACTAGCGGAGCCGAGCTCCTACAATGAGCAGTTCTTC.

This sequence joins TRBV3-1 and TRBJ2-1; D is unresolved. CDR1 and CDR2 (germline): LGHDT, YNNKEL (reference sequence). The CDR3 covers 19 residues. V gave up 0 bases and J gave up 7 bases, with 25 bases separating them. The CDR3 loop reads CASSQDSRVRFSSKNEQFF. In DNA, the CDR3 is TGTGCCAGCAGCCAAGACTCCCGCGTGAGGTTTAGCAGCAAGAATGAGCAGTTCTTC.

The chain combines TRBV29-1 with TRBJ2-5; 9 nucleotides agree with TRBD1. The CDR3 is made up of 13 amino acids. The V and J ends lost 6 bases and 5 bases, in that order; junction bases with no gene match: 7. Germline V gene sequence: CDR1 SQVTM, CDR2 ANQGSEA. CDR3 in DNA: TGCAGCGTCCGAGGACAGGGGACTGAGACCCAGTACTTC. It encodes CSVRGQGTETQYF.

V gene TRBV3-1 combines with J gene TRBJ2-3; D may be TRBD1 (6 bases). Germline loops: CDR1 LGHDT, CDR2 YNNKEL (reference sequence). This CDR3 has 16 residues. Deletions cut 0 bases from V and 2 bases from J, with 12 bases between. DNA for the CDR3: TGTGCCAGCAGCCAAGATCCAGGGGACCACACAGATACGCAGTATTTT. This translates into CASSQDPGDHTDTQYF.

V and J are TRBV6-5 and TRBJ2-3; 7 positions match TRBD1. This CDR3 region has 16 residues. The junction had 9 bases not matched to a gene; V was cut back by 4 bases and J by 2 bases. Germline V gives CDR1 MNHEY, CDR2 SVGAGI. The CDR3 protein is CASSFSGTAYTDTQYF. CDR3 DNA sequence: TGTGCCAGCAGTTTCTCCGGGACAGCATACACAGATACGCAGTATTTT.